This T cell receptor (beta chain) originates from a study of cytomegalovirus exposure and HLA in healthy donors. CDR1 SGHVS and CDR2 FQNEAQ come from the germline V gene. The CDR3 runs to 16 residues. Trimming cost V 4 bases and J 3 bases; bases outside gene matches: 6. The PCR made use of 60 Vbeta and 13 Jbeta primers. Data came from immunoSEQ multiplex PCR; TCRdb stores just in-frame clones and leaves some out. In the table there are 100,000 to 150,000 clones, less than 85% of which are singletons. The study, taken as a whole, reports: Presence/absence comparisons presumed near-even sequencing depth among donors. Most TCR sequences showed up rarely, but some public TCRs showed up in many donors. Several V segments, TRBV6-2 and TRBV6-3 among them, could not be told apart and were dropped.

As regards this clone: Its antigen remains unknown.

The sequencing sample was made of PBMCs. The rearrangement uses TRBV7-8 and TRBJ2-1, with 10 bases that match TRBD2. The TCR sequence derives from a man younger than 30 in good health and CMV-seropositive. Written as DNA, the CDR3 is TGTGCCAGCAGCTCCGGGGTAGCGGGGGGCTACAATGAGCAGTTCTTC. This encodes CASSSGVAGGYNEQFF.